One and the same sample provided the 5 T cell receptor beta chains below, sequenced in a study of blood T cell repertoires in COVID-19. Method: immunoSEQ multiplex PCR; TCRdb's copy keeps in-frame clones and lacks some. The sample has roughly 190,000 clones, more than 80% seen once. The specimen sequenced was peripheral blood. The receptor source for this set is a man aged 50 to 60 with acute or convalescent COVID-19.

The chain joins TRBV4-1 to TRBJ1-4; 7 bases are shared with TRBD1. This CDR3 comprises 19 residues. With V trimmed by 0 bases and J by 0 bases, 10 bases remained unmatched. CDR1 is MGHRA and CDR2 is YSYEKL in the germline V gene. CDR3 region: CASSQDGLWDSATNEKLFF. The CDR3 DNA reads as TGCGCCAGCAGCCAAGACGGGTTATGGGACAGTGCAACTAATGAAAAACTGTTTTTT.

The chain links TRBV7-8 to TRBJ1-2; D is ambiguous. The germline V gene has CDR1 SGHVS and CDR2 FQNEAQ. With 0 bases removed from V and 1 base from J, the gap between germline ends came to 6 bases. This CDR3 has 14 residues. CDR3 sequence (DNA): TGTGCCAGCAGCTTAGCAGGGAGTAACTATGGCTACACCTTC. It specifies CASSLAGSNYGYTF.

This clone was seen more than once but under ten times. The gene calls are TRBV28 and TRBJ1-4, with D possibly matching TRBD1 (6 bases). Per germline, CDR1 MDHEN and CDR2 SYDVKM. The CDR3 extends over 13 amino acids. V was shortened by 3 bases and J by 8 bases, with 10 bases between the two germline ends. The CDR3 is CASSFSGHEKLFF. CDR3 in DNA: TGTGCCAGCAGTTTTTCGGGACACGAAAAACTGTTTTTT.

V is TRBV2 and J is TRBJ2-5; 8 bases align to TRBD2. After removal of 6 bases from V and 5 bases from J, the junction contained 5 bases not matched to a gene. The CDR3 has 13 amino acids. CDR1 and CDR2 (germline): SNHLY, FYNNEI. The CDR3 reads CASSSGGAETQYF. The DNA for the CDR3 is TGTGCCAGCAGCTCCGGGGGGGCGGAGACCCAGTACTTC. Based on the CDR3 plus reference TRBV2 and TRBJ2-5, the full variable domain is EPEVTQTPSHQVTQMGQEVILRCVPISNHLYFYWYRQILGQKVEFLVSFYNNEISEKSEIFDDQFSVERPDGSNFTLKIRSTKLEDSAMYFCASSSGGAETQYFGPGTRLLVL.

The chain has TRBV5-3 and TRBJ2-5, with TRBD2 as a possible D gene (6 bases). TRBV5-3 is labeled an ORF, and its function is uncertain. This CDR3 is built from 14 residues. The V and J ends lost 2 bases and 5 bases respectively, with 13 bases between them. The CDR3 protein is CARSFFCGAETQYF. Written as DNA, the CDR3 is TGTGCCAGAAGCTTTTTTTGCGGGGCGGAGACCCAGTACTTC.